These 3 T cell receptor beta chains share one sample of origin, sequenced in a study of blood T cell repertoires in COVID-19. Assay: immunoSEQ multiplex PCR; the TCRdb copy retains only in-frame clones and omits some. This sample has 70,000 to 80,000 clones; roughly nine tenths occur once, and the top ten carry approximately 19%. Sequences were obtained from peripheral blood. Source of these receptors: a man older than 75 in a cohort sampled during active COVID-19.

This rearrangement joins TRBV19 to TRBJ2-1; 16 bases fit TRBD2. The CDR3 has 14 residues. Trimming at V came to 6 bases and at J to 9 bases, leaving 2 bases not matched to a gene. Germline assignment: CDR1 LNHDA and CDR2 SQIVND (reference sequence). The CDR3 DNA sequence: TGTGCCAGTAGCGGGACTAGCGGGGGGGGTGAGCAGTTCTTC. It yields the protein CASSGTSGGGEQFF.

The chain is built from TRBV5-5 and TRBJ2-5; 14 bases are shared with TRBD2. Trimming at V came to 0 bases and at J to 1 base, leaving 2 bases not matched to a gene. CDR3 size: 17 residues. Germline CDR1 SGHKS, CDR2 YYEKEE (reference sequence). CDR3 bases: TGTGCCAGCAGCTTGGGGACTAGCGGGGGGACCCAAGAGACCCAGTACTTC. Protein product: CASSLGTSGGTQETQYF.

This chain links TRBV6-1 with TRBJ1-2, with 8 positions matching TRBD1. V gave up 3 bases and J gave up 8 bases; unmatched junction bases: 5. This CDR3 has 13 residues. Germline CDR1 MNHNS, CDR2 SASEGT. CDR3 amino acids: CASSEAGGYGYTF. In DNA form, the CDR3 reads TGTGCCAGCAGTGAGGCAGGGGGCTACGGCTACACCTTC.